A single sample gave rise to the 5 T cell receptor beta chains below, sequenced in a study of T cells in Graves' hyperthyroidism and ophthalmopathy. RNA transcripts yielded amplified TCR beta CDR3 regions. First-round RT-PCR targeting the TCR CDR3 was performed with the HTBI primer set. Each CDR3 protein is one row after TCRdb ran MiXCR on the multiplex PCR reads. The sample includes approximately 330,000 distinct CDR3 sequences, about 21% of them seen just once. Sequencing was done on a sample of blood. Receptors were obtained from a woman aged 45-65 years with Graves' hyperthyroidism.

This clonotype appeared a few times. This chain joins TRBV6-1 and TRBJ1-2; D remains unclear. V lost 6 bases and J lost 3, with 11 bases in between. CDR3 length: 13 residues. Germline-derived CDR1 and CDR2 are MNHNS and SASEGT. The CDR3 reads CASRDPSDYGYTF. CDR3 coding DNA: TGTGCCAGCAGGGACCCTTCGGACTATGGCTACACCTTC.

This clonotype came up a few times. This may arise from a read error, as a much more abundant clone is one base away. The chain combines TRBV5-1 with TRBJ2-1; 9 nucleotides line up with TRBD2. The germline V gene encodes CDR1 SGHRS and CDR2 YFSETQ. The CDR3 length is 19 residues. CDR3 sequence: CASSWGSLAGAFSYNGQFF. The CDR3 bases are TGCGCCAGCAGCTGGGGGAGTTTAGCGGGAGCCTTCTCTTACAATGGGCAGTTCTTC.

In this sample, this clonotype turned up many times. J is TRBJ1-6 and V is TRBV20-1, with D possibly matching TRBD1 (5 bases). Trimming removed 3 bases from V and 8 bases from J, with 14 bases in between. CDR1 is DFQATT and CDR2 is SNEGSKA in the germline V gene (reference sequence). The CDR3 consists of 14 residues. The CDR3 DNA reads TGCAGTGCTAGTGCCGGTTTGGGGCATTCACCCCTCCACTTT. Its protein is CSASAGLGHSPLHF.

This clonotype has a handful of counts. The chain links TRBV4-1 to TRBJ1-2, with D hard to call. Per the germline V gene, CDR1 is MGHRA and CDR2 is YSYEKL. This CDR3 region has 15 residues. V gave up 1 base and J gave up 2 bases, with 11 bases separating them. The CDR3 DNA sequence: TGCGCCAGCAGCCAAGCGCGGGAACGGAACTATGGCTACACCTTC. Its protein is CASSQARERNYGYTF.

This clonotype appeared a few times. The V gene is TRBV7-9, the J gene TRBJ2-6, with TRBD2 matching 12 bases. The CDR3 sequence is 17 residues long. Per the germline V gene, CDR1 is SEHNR and CDR2 is FQNEAQ (reference sequence). J gave up 1 base and V 6 bases, and 4 bases lay outside the gene matches. The CDR3 reads CASRPGTSGSGANVLTF. As DNA, the CDR3 is TGTGCCAGCAGACCCGGGACTAGCGGGTCTGGGGCCAACGTCCTGACTTTC.